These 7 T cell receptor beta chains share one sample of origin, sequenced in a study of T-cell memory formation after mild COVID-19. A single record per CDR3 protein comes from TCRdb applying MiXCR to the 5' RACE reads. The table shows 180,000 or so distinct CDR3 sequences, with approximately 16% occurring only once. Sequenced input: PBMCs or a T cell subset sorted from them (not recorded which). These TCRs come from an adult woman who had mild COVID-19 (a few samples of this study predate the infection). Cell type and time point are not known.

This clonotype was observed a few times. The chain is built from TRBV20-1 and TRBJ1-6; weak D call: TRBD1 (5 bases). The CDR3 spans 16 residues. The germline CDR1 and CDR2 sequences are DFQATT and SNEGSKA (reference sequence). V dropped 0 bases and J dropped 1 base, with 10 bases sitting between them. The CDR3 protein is CSAREVRGSYNSPLHF. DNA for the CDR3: TGCAGTGCTAGAGAGGTTCGGGGGTCCTATAATTCACCCCTCCACTTT.

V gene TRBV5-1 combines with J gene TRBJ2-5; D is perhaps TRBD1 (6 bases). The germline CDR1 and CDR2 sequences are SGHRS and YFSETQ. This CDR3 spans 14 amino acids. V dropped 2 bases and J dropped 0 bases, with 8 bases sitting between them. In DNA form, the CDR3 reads TGCGCCAGCAGCTTACAGGGAAACCAAGAGACCCAGTACTTC. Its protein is CASSLQGNQETQYF. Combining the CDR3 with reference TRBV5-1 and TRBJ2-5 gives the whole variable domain KAGVTQTPRYLIKTRGQQVTLSCSPISGHRSVSWYQQTPGQGLQFLFEYFSETQRNKGNFPGRFSGRQFSNSRSEMNVSTLELGDSALYLCASSLQGNQETQYFGPGTRLLVL.

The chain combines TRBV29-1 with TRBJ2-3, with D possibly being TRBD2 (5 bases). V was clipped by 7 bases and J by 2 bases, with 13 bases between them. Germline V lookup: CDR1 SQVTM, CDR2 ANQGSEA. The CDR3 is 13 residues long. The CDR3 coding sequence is TGCAGCGGGCGTGGCGGGCTCACAGATACGCAGTATTTT. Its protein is CSGRGGLTDTQYF.

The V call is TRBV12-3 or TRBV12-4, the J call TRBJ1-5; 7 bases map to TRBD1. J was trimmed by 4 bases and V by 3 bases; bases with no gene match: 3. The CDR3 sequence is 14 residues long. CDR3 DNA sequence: TGTGCCAGCAGTTTTTTGACAGGGAATCAGCCCCAGCATTTT. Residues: CASSFLTGNQPQHF.

This CDR3 reads CASMGNPSFDNEQFF. CDR3 nucleotides: TGTGCCAGCATGGGAAACCCCTCTTTCGACAATGAGCAGTTCTTC. The genes are TRBV12-3 or TRBV12-4 and TRBJ2-1; no clear D. This CDR3 contains 15 residues. V was clipped by 7 bases and J by 5 bases, with 18 bases between them.

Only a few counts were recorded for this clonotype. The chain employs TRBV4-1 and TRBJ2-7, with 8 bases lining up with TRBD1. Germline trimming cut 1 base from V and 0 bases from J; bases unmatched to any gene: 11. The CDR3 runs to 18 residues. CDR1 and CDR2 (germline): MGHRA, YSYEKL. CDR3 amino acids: CASSQGFGRTGSSYEQYF. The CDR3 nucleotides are TGCGCCAGCAGCCAAGGTTTCGGTCGGACAGGGAGCTCCTACGAGCAGTACTTC.

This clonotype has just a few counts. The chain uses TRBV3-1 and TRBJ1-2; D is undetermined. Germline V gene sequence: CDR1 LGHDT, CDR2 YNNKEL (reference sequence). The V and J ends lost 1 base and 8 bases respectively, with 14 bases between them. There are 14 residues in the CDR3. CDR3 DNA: TGTGCCAGCAGCCAAGGCGGCAGAGAAGCCGGCTACACCTTC. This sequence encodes CASSQGGREAGYTF.